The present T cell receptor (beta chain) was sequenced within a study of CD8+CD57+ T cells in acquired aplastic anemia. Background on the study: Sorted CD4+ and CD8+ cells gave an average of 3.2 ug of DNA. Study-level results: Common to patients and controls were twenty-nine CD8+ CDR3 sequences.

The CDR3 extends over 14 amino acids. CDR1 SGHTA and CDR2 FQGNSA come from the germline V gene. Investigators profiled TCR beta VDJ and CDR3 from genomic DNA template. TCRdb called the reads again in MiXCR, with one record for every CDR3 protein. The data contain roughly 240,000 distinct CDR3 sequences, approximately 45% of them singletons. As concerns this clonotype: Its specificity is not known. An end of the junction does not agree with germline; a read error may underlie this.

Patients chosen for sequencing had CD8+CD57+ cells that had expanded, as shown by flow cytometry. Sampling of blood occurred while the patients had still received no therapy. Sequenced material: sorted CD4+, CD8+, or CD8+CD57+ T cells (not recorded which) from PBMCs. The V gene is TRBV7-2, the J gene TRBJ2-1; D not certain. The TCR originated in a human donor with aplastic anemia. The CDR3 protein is CASSQELLSGEQFF. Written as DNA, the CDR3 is TGCGCCAGCAGCCAAGAGTTGTTGAGTGGCGAGCAGTTCTTC.